This passage covers 15 T cell receptor beta chains from one sample sequenced in a study of cytomegalovirus exposure and HLA in healthy donors. PCR used 60 Vbeta primers and 13 Jbeta primers. Sequenced by immunoSEQ multiplex PCR; TCRdb stores in-frame clones only, minus some. This sample yields some 120,000 clones, of which around 70% are seen a single time; 6.5% to 8% belongs to the top ten. Sequencing was carried out using PBMCs. These receptors all come from a man in his forties in good health and CMV-seropositive.

This clone has a single count. The V gene is TRBV7-2, the J gene TRBJ2-5; D not certain. The germline gives CDR1 SGHTA, CDR2 FQGNSA. The CDR3 contains 15 residues. V lost 0 bases, J lost 4 bases, and 12 bases lay in between. The CDR3 bases are TGTGCCAGCAGCTTAGCGGCGGAATCCAGAGAGACCCAGTACTTC. Its protein is CASSLAAESRETQYF. The complete variable domain, with remaining parts taken from reference TRBV7-2 and TRBJ2-5, reads GAGVSQSPSNKVTEKGKDVELRCDPISGHTALYWYRQSLGQGLEFLIYFQGNSAPDKSGLPSDRFSAERTGGSVSTLTIQRTQQEDSAVYLCASSLAAESRETQYFGPGTRLLVL.

CDR3 protein: CASTPTESYGYTF. The CDR3 region has the DNA TGTGCCAGTACCCCGACAGAAAGCTATGGCTACACCTTC. V and J are TRBV19 and TRBJ1-2, with TRBD1 as a possible D gene (5 bases). The CDR3 contains 13 residues. Germline V gives CDR1 LNHDA, CDR2 SQIVND (reference sequence). The ends were cut back, 7 bases at V and 4 bases at J, with 13 bases in the middle.

The chain couples TRBV7-9 to TRBJ2-5, with 7 positions matching TRBD1. CDR3 length: 16 amino acids. The germline gives CDR1 SEHNR, CDR2 FQNEAQ (reference sequence). J gave up 5 bases and V 5 bases, and 14 bases lay outside the gene matches. The CDR3 protein is CASSRETGVPRETQYF. The CDR3 nucleotides read TGTGCCAGCAGCCGAGAAACAGGGGTCCCTCGGGAGACCCAGTACTTC.

J is TRBJ1-2 and V is TRBV14, with TRBD1 as a possible D gene (5 bases). CDR3 length: 13 amino acids. Looked up from germline, CDR1 is SGHDN and CDR2 is FVKESK. Trimming cost V 3 bases and J 4 bases, with 9 bases left between them. CDR3 DNA sequence: TGTGCCAGCAGCCACACGACAGCCTATGGCTACACCTTC. Its protein product is CASSHTTAYGYTF.

CDR3 coding DNA: TGTGCCAGTAGTATATCAGGGTTTAATTCACCCCTCCACTTT. As protein: CASSISGFNSPLHF. The chain joins TRBV19 to TRBJ1-6, with D perhaps matching TRBD1 (5 bases). V was pared by 2 bases and J by 6 bases, with 8 bases between. The germline V gene has CDR1 LNHDA and CDR2 SQIVND (reference sequence). The CDR3 has 14 residues.

This rearrangement joins TRBV28 to TRBJ1-5; TRBD1 matches at 9 bases. Germline CDR1 MDHEN, CDR2 SYDVKM. This CDR3 comprises 14 residues. V lost 6 bases, J lost 4 bases, and 4 bases stayed unmatched. CDR3 sequence (DNA): TGTGCCAGCAGCCCCGGGACAGGGAATCAGCCCCAGCATTTT. It yields the protein CASSPGTGNQPQHF.

This chain joins TRBV25-1 and TRBJ1-3; 8 nucleotides line up with TRBD1. V gave up 5 bases and J gave up 2 bases; unmatched junction bases: 2. The CDR3 has 14 residues. Looked up from germline, CDR1 is MGHDK and CDR2 is SYGVNS. CDR3 sequence (DNA): TGTGCCAGCAGTCCGACAGGGGCTGGAAACACCATATATTTT. It translates to CASSPTGAGNTIYF.

V usage is TRBV5-1 and J usage is TRBJ2-5; the D gene is possibly TRBD1 (6 bases). CDR1 and CDR2 from the germline V gene are SGHRS and YFSETQ. V lost 4 bases and J lost 4, with 17 bases in between. The CDR3 has 15 residues. This CDR3 is CASSQTRGAVETQYF. In DNA, the CDR3 is TGCGCCAGCAGCCAAACCAGGGGCGCGGTAGAGACCCAGTACTTC.

This clone occurred once. This rearrangement joins TRBV28 to TRBJ1-2, with 7 positions matching TRBD1. V dropped 6 bases and J dropped 1; count of bases not matched to a gene: 5. The germline gives CDR1 MDHEN, CDR2 SYDVKM. The CDR3 totals 14 residues. Written as DNA, the CDR3 is TGTGCCAGCAGGGAGACAGGGATTAACTATGGCTACACCTTC. Its translation is CASRETGINYGYTF.

The chain couples TRBV5-1 to TRBJ2-1; 10 bases align to TRBD2. From germline, CDR1 is SGHRS and CDR2 YFSETQ. J was trimmed by 3 bases and V by 1 base; bases with no gene match: 4. The CDR3 consists of 16 residues. The CDR3 sequence is CASSLMASGSYNEQFF. In nucleotides, the CDR3 is TGCGCCAGCAGCTTGATGGCTAGCGGGAGCTACAATGAGCAGTTCTTC. Full variable domain (rest looked up from reference TRBV5-1 and TRBJ2-1): KAGVTQTPRYLIKTRGQQVTLSCSPISGHRSVSWYQQTPGQGLQFLFEYFSETQRNKGNFPGRFSGRQFSNSRSEMNVSTLELGDSALYLCASSLMASGSYNEQFFGPGTRLTVL.

The chain recombines TRBV28 with TRBJ1-2; 9 bases agree with TRBD1. The V gene end was trimmed by 2 bases and the J gene end by 0 bases; junction bases not matched to a gene: 1. This CDR3 is built from 15 residues. The germline V gene has CDR1 MDHEN and CDR2 SYDVKM. CDR3 residues: CASSLGQGSNYGYTF. The CDR3 DNA reads as TGTGCCAGCAGTTTAGGACAGGGGTCTAACTATGGCTACACCTTC.

V usage is TRBV30 and J usage is TRBJ1-3; D is unclear. Germline V gene lookup returns CDR1 GTSNPN and CDR2 SVGIG (reference sequence). This CDR3 contains 14 residues. Trimming took off 4 bases at V and 3 bases at J, with 13 bases between the two ends. CDR3: CAWKTEAYGNTIYF. For the CDR3, the DNA is TGTGCCTGGAAGACGGAGGCCTATGGAAACACCATATATTTT. The whole variable domain, filled in from reference TRBV30 and TRBJ1-3, reads SQTIHQWPATLVQPVGSPLSLECTVEGTSNPNLYWYRQAAGRGLQLLFYSVGIGQISSEVPQNLSASRPQDRQFILSSKKLLLSDSGFYLCAWKTEAYGNTIYFGEGSWLTVV.

A few counts support this clone. The chain has TRBV6-1 and TRBJ2-5; D remains ambiguous. This CDR3 has 11 residues. Trimming pared 4 bases from V and 4 bases from J, leaving 4 bases between. Germline V lookup: CDR1 MNHNS, CDR2 SASEGT. This CDR3 reads CASSVIETQYF. CDR3 DNA: TGTGCCAGCAGTGTTATAGAGACCCAGTACTTC.

This clone was seen more than once but under ten times. V and J are TRBV6-4 and TRBJ2-1, with 7 bases aligning to TRBD2. In germline, CDR1 is MRHNA, CDR2 SNTAGT. The CDR3 runs to 14 residues. Unmatched junction bases numbered 4, after V lost 3 bases and J lost 5 bases. CDR3 loop: CASSEREAHNEQFF. CDR3 in DNA: TGTGCCAGCAGTGAACGGGAGGCCCACAATGAGCAGTTCTTC.

V gene TRBV27 combines with J gene TRBJ2-7, with D maybe TRBD1 (6 bases). Germline assignment: CDR1 MNHEY and CDR2 SMNVEV (reference sequence). The V and J ends lost 5 bases and 2 bases respectively, with 16 bases between them. This CDR3 has 15 residues. CDR3 DNA: TGTGCCAGCAGTGTCCGGTTGGGGGCCGCCTACGAGCAGTACTTC. It yields the protein CASSVRLGAAYEQYF.